Listed below are T cell receptor beta chains from one sample, sequenced in a study of neurological immune-mediated disorders. TCRdb reanalysed the 5' RACE reads using MiXCR and keeps one entry per CDR3 protein. The sample consists of 15,000 to 20,000 distinct CDR3 sequences, about 10% of them appearing once. Sequencing used CD8+ T cells from blood. These receptor sequences come from a woman aged 50 to 60 in good health. The CDR3 runs from the conserved cysteine through the conserved F or W. The D gene is left open where the match is weak. Clone size is shown for a subset of rows, as once, few, many or a class of expanded clone.

CDR3	DNA	size	J	V	D
CASSPRQGKNTGELFF	TGTGCCAGCAGCCCACGGCAGGGAAAAAACACCGGGGAGCTGTTTTTT	many	TRBJ2-2	TRBV7-9	-
CSGWDDGNTGELFF	TGCAGCGGCTGGGATGACGGGAACACCGGGGAGCTGTTTTTT	many	TRBJ2-2	TRBV29-1	-
CASSGKRGGEQFF	TGTGCCAGCAGCGGAAAAAGGGGGGGTGAGCAGTTCTTC	many	TRBJ2-1	TRBV9	-
CSARGFDGRTDTQYF	TGCAGTGCTAGAGGGTTCGACGGCCGCACAGATACGCAGTATTTT	many	TRBJ2-3	TRBV20-1	-
CASSESPGLEETQYF	TGTGCCAGCAGTGAATCGCCGGGACTAGAAGAGACCCAGTACTTC	many	TRBJ2-5	TRBV6-1	TRBD2
CASSLALGTGGFGANVLTF	TGCGCCAGCAGCTTGGCCCTCGGGACAGGGGGCTTTGGGGCCAACGTCCTGACTTTC	many	TRBJ2-6	TRBV5-1	TRBD1
CATSDLPASGELFF	TGTGCCACCAGTGATTTGCCTGCGTCCGGGGAGCTGTTTTTT	many	TRBJ2-2	TRBV24-1	-
CSARSLDSTDTQYF	TGCAGTGCTAGGTCCCTGGACAGCACAGATACGCAGTATTTT	many	TRBJ2-3	TRBV20-1	-
CSVEDLSNGYTF	TGCAGCGTTGAAGACCTCTCTAATGGCTACACCTTC	many	TRBJ1-2	TRBV29-1	-
CASSSPGQATDTQYF	TGTGCCAGCAGTTCCCCGGGACAGGCCACAGATACGCAGTATTTT	many	TRBJ2-3	TRBV27	TRBD1
CSVDQNRTGIEQFF	TGCAGCGTCGACCAAAACCGGACAGGGATTGAGCAGTTCTTC	many	TRBJ2-1	TRBV29-1	TRBD1
CASSQGDQPQHF	TGCGCCAGCAGCCAAGGGGATCAGCCCCAGCATTTT	many	TRBJ1-5	TRBV4-3	-
CSARVGVRETQYF	TGCAGTGCTAGAGTCGGCGTTCGGGAGACCCAGTACTTC	many	TRBJ2-5	TRBV20-1	-
CASSPGLSTDTQYF	TGTGCCAGCAGCCCAGGACTCAGCACAGATACGCAGTATTTT	many	TRBJ2-3	TRBV7-8	-
CSVVWESYNEQFF	TGCAGCGTTGTGTGGGAGTCCTACAATGAGCAGTTCTTC	many	TRBJ2-1	TRBV29-1	-
CATKDPNTGELFF	TGTGCCACCAAGGATCCGAACACCGGGGAGCTGTTTTTT	many	TRBJ2-2	TRBV13	-
CASSFGHTSYEQYF	TGTGCCAGCAGCTTCGGTCATACCTCCTACGAGCAGTACTTC	many	TRBJ2-7	TRBV5-6	-
CASSNPDRPRSGELFF	TGTGCCAGCAGCAACCCGGACAGGCCCCGCTCCGGGGAGCTGTTTTTT	many	TRBJ2-2	TRBV7-9	TRBD1
CASSASAGRPYEQYF	TGTGCCAGCAGTGCCTCGGCGGGTAGACCCTACGAGCAGTACTTC	many	TRBJ2-7	TRBV27	-
CASSLEGADYGYTF	TGTGCCAGCAGTTTAGAGGGGGCGGACTATGGCTACACCTTC	many	TRBJ1-2	TRBV28	TRBD1
CASSLSTSSSYNEQFF	TGTGCCAGCAGTTTATCGACTTCGAGCTCCTACAATGAGCAGTTCTTC	-	TRBJ2-1	TRBV27	-
CASSLLLAGEYNEQFF	TGTGCCAGCAGTCTCTTACTAGCGGGGGAGTACAATGAGCAGTTCTTC	many	TRBJ2-1	TRBV27	TRBD2
CSVEMASYGYTF	TGCAGCGTTGAAATGGCGTCGTATGGCTACACCTTC	many	TRBJ1-2	TRBV29-1	-
CASSFRGEAFF	TGTGCCAGCAGTTTTAGGGGTGAGGCTTTCTTT	-	TRBJ1-1	TRBV12-3/TRBV12-4	-
CASSPISGSSYNEQFF	TGTGCCAGCAGCCCTATTAGCGGGAGTTCCTACAATGAGCAGTTCTTC	many	TRBJ2-1	TRBV16	TRBD2
CASIRRIYYEQYF	TGTGCCAGTATTAGACGGATATACTACGAGCAGTACTTC	many	TRBJ2-7	TRBV19	-
CASRGGTGGLETQYF	TGTGCCAGCAGAGGAGGGACAGGGGGATTGGAGACCCAGTACTTC	many	TRBJ2-5	TRBV7-9	TRBD1
CATSGTNYNEQFF	TGTGCCACCAGCGGGACAAATTACAATGAGCAGTTCTTC	many	TRBJ2-1	TRBV15	-
CASSRNGQLNTEAVF	TGCGCCAGCAGCAGGAACGGACAGCTAAACACTGAAGCTGTCTTT	-	TRBJ1-1	TRBV5-1	-